Included here is one TCR beta chain sequence, with context. This sample was included in a study of blood T cell repertoires in COVID-19. Germline V gene data show CDR1 as MGHDK and CDR2 as SYGVNS. V was pared by 1 base and J by 7 bases, with 6 bases of the junction left unmatched. This CDR3 is built from 15 residues. Profiled with immunoSEQ multiplex PCR; TCRdb holds only in-frame clones, not every one. In the table there are 300,000 or so clones, 65% to 90% of which are singletons. This sequence was found in a woman between 35 and 50 years old with acute COVID-19. The J gene is TRBJ2-1, the V gene TRBV25-1; 8 bases match TRBD2. The sequenced material came from PBMCs or T cells enriched from blood (not recorded which). The CDR3 DNA is TGTGCCAGCAGTGAATGGGCGGGAGGAGGGAATGAGCAGTTCTTC. Residues: CASSEWAGGGNEQFF.